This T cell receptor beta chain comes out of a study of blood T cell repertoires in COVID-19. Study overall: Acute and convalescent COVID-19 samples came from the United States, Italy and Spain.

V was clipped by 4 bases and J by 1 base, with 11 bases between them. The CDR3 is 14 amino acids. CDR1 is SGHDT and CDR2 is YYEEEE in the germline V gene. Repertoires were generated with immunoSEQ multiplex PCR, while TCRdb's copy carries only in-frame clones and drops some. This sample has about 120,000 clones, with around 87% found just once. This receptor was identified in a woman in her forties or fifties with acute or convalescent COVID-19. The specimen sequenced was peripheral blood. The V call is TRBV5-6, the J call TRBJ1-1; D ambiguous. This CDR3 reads CASSRSAPNTEAFF. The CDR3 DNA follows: TGTGCCAGCAGCCGCAGCGCCCCGAACACTGAAGCTTTCTTT.